The rows below give T cell receptor beta chains drawn from one sample of a study of cytomegalovirus exposure and HLA in healthy donors. Profiled with immunoSEQ multiplex PCR; TCRdb holds only in-frame clones, not every one. The sample includes 95,000 to 150,000 clones, roughly three fifths of them seen just once. Source material: PBMCs. Receptors originate from a man aged 18-30 years in good health and CMV-seronegative. CDR3s include the opening cysteine and the closing phenylalanine or tryptophan.

CDR3 protein	V gene	J gene
CASTLQGAKVAQHF	TRBV5-6	TRBJ1-5
CASSESRGIPDTQYF	TRBV2	TRBJ2-3
CASSPTGTSGSEQYF	TRBV11-2	TRBJ2-7
CSVEFRTGGYEQYF	TRBV29-1	TRBJ2-7
CASMASRGRSTYEQYF	TRBV2	TRBJ2-7
CATADRSSYEQYF	TRBV15	TRBJ2-7
CASSSQARYGYTF	TRBV27	TRBJ1-2
CASGRGGQETQYF	TRBV19	TRBJ2-5
CASSPPVGYEQYF	TRBV7-9	TRBJ2-7
CASSLGDSEKLFF	TRBV28	TRBJ1-4
CASSPGLAAYQETQYF	TRBV18	TRBJ2-5
CAWSVDSVRTDTQYF	TRBV30	TRBJ2-3
CASGPGTESYGYPF	TRBV12-5	TRBJ1-2
CASRDTGGGQPQHF	TRBV28	TRBJ1-5
CASSEPRGGIGGYTF	TRBV2	TRBJ1-2
CASSSAGKDYGYTF	TRBV5-6	TRBJ1-2
CASSVAQDRDGVYEQYF	TRBV9	TRBJ2-7
CASSPKDRVAYTF	TRBV18	TRBJ1-2
CASSLGPGTGSTF	TRBV27	TRBJ1-2
CASSLRRSNQPQHF	TRBV28	TRBJ1-5
CASTSRLREKLFF	TRBV7-2	TRBJ1-4
CASSAPNQETQYF	TRBV11-3	TRBJ2-5
CASSLRGGRETQYF	TRBV5-1	TRBJ2-5
CASSPGTSGGVGETQYF	TRBV7-3	TRBJ2-5
CASSISGRGNTEAFF	TRBV19	TRBJ1-1
CASQRAGEGDTQYF	TRBV10-1	TRBJ2-3
CASSFDPRGQPNTEAFF	TRBV5-1	TRBJ1-1
CASSLLRDSQETQYF	TRBV5-6	TRBJ2-5
CASRDRQTPNYGYTF	TRBV13	TRBJ1-2
CASSVLADIYF	TRBV2	TRBJ1-3
CASTRPSLAENHYEQYF	TRBV28	TRBJ2-7
CASSLAETGTKNIQYF	TRBV7-8	TRBJ2-4
CASSQQGTTGELFF	TRBV6-1	TRBJ2-2
CASSFDRRVTDTQYF	TRBV5-4	TRBJ2-3
CASSLTPRQGVDTGELFF	TRBV7-2	TRBJ2-2
CASSKYDRAGANEQYF	TRBV5-6	TRBJ2-7
CASSAAGSSYEQYF	TRBV7-9	TRBJ2-7
CASSLIPTGWDYGYTF	TRBV28	TRBJ1-2
CDRGTPGTGELFF	TRBV25-1	TRBJ2-2
CASRGDRGLGGELFF	TRBV5-4	TRBJ2-2
CASSSGGLRPYSNQPQHF	TRBV9	TRBJ1-5
CSVGAEGEAFF	TRBV29-1	TRBJ1-1
CASSEGRKETQYF	TRBV6-1	TRBJ2-5
CASSPSSTGVSYGYPF	TRBV4-1	TRBJ1-2
CASSLGDRVNSPLHF	TRBV5-1	TRBJ1-6
CASSPLLTSGNNEQFF	TRBV18	TRBJ2-1
CASSYSQGYTQYF	TRBV6-5	TRBJ2-3
CASSLGANEKLFF	TRBV7-2	TRBJ1-4
CASRVDDRTSGNTIYF	TRBV19	TRBJ1-3
CASSLVGQGVGYEQYF	TRBV5-1	TRBJ2-7
CASSPTGKRETQYF	TRBV7-9	TRBJ2-5
CASSLGASQGYEQYF	TRBV5-6	TRBJ2-7
CASVWEGLNTEAFF	TRBV28	TRBJ1-1
CAWSDPGINEKLFF	TRBV30	TRBJ1-4
CASSEARTDYEQYF	TRBV6-1	TRBJ2-7
CASSRGGLFRTEAFF	TRBV14	TRBJ1-1
CASTGQGHEKLFF	TRBV27	TRBJ1-4